These T cell receptor beta chains were read from a single sample in a study of blood T cell repertoires in COVID-19. Clones were sequenced by immunoSEQ multiplex PCR, and TCRdb holds only the in-frame ones, with some missing. The sample holds fewer than 25,000 clones, over 80% seen once. Specimen: peripheral blood. These receptors originate from a human donor with active COVID-19. The donor label of this sample is uncertain. The CDR3 runs from the conserved cysteine through the conserved F or W. The order of the fields is D gene, V gene, clone size, J gene, CDR3 protein, CDR3 DNA. D genes are given only for firm matches. Size is stated for part of the rows, as once, few or many counts, or as a class when the clone is expanded.

d_gene: TRBD1
v_gene: TRBV5-5
abundance: -
j_gene: TRBJ1-1
CDR3aa: CASRVRTGEAFF
CDR3nt: TGTGCCAGCAGAGTCCGGACAGGTGAAGCTTTCTTT

d_gene: -
v_gene: TRBV7-6
abundance: -
j_gene: TRBJ2-7
CDR3aa: CASSLAPRDSYEQYF
CDR3nt: TGTGCCAGCAGCTTAGCCCCCAGGGACTCCTACGAGCAGTACTTC

d_gene: TRBD2
v_gene: TRBV24-1
abundance: -
j_gene: TRBJ2-7
CDR3aa: CATSDPGTSGDEQYF
CDR3nt: TGTGCCACCAGTGATCCCGGGACTAGTGGCGACGAGCAGTACTTC

d_gene: TRBD1
v_gene: TRBV7-2
abundance: -
j_gene: TRBJ2-5
CDR3aa: CASSLRRDRGLKEETQYF
CDR3nt: TGTGCCAGCAGCTTGCGCCGGGACAGGGGCCTTAAGGAAGAGACCCAGTACTTC

d_gene: -
v_gene: TRBV5-1
abundance: -
j_gene: TRBJ1-1
CDR3aa: CASSLITGVNTEAFF
CDR3nt: TGCGCCAGCAGCTTGATCACAGGAGTGAACACTGAAGCTTTCTTT

d_gene: TRBD1
v_gene: TRBV28
abundance: -
j_gene: TRBJ1-4
CDR3aa: CASSPNRGWDEKLFF
CDR3nt: TGTGCCAGCAGTCCCAACAGGGGTTGGGATGAAAAACTGTTTTTT

d_gene: -
v_gene: TRBV11-3
abundance: -
j_gene: TRBJ1-2
CDR3aa: CASSLDGDNGYGYTF
CDR3nt: TGTGCCAGCAGCTTAGATGGGGACAATGGCTATGGCTACACCTTC

d_gene: TRBD1
v_gene: TRBV7-9
abundance: -
j_gene: TRBJ1-2
CDR3aa: CASSLAGTGDLGYTF
CDR3nt: TGTGCCAGCAGCTTAGCCGGGACAGGGGATCTTGGCTACACCTTC

d_gene: TRBD1
v_gene: TRBV12-3/TRBV12-4
abundance: -
j_gene: TRBJ1-5
CDR3aa: CASSQGADQPQHF
CDR3nt: TGTGCCAGCAGTCAGGGGGCAGATCAGCCCCAGCATTTT

d_gene: -
v_gene: TRBV7-3
abundance: -
j_gene: TRBJ2-7
CDR3aa: CASSQTSVGGEQYF
CDR3nt: TGTGCCAGCAGCCAGACTAGTGTCGGTGGCGAGCAGTACTTC

d_gene: TRBD1
v_gene: TRBV5-1
abundance: -
j_gene: TRBJ1-2
CDR3aa: CASSGRHRGRVFHGYTF
CDR3nt: TGCGCCAGCAGCGGACGGCACAGGGGTAGGGTATTCCATGGCTACACCTTC

d_gene: -
v_gene: TRBV25-1
abundance: -
j_gene: TRBJ1-2
CDR3aa: CASSELGGDGYTF
CDR3nt: TGTGCCAGCAGTGAATTGGGGGGTGATGGCTACACCTTC

d_gene: -
v_gene: TRBV3-1/TRBV3-2
abundance: -
j_gene: TRBJ1-1
CDR3aa: CASSQEGLWDIGAFF
CDR3nt: TGTGCCAGCAGCCAAGAAGGACTCTGGGACATTGGGGCTTTCTTT

d_gene: TRBD2
v_gene: TRBV10-3
abundance: -
j_gene: TRBJ2-7
CDR3aa: CAISESLAGPYEQYF
CDR3nt: TGTGCCATCAGTGAGTCGTTAGCGGGCCCTTACGAGCAGTACTTC

d_gene: -
v_gene: TRBV28
abundance: -
j_gene: TRBJ2-7
CDR3aa: CASSFALSGLSYEQYF
CDR3nt: TGTGCCAGCAGTTTTGCTTTGAGCGGCTTATCCTACGAGCAGTACTTC

d_gene: -
v_gene: TRBV2
abundance: -
j_gene: TRBJ2-3
CDR3aa: CASSPGTSPRDTQYF
CDR3nt: TGTGCCAGCAGTCCCGGGACTTCTCCTCGGGATACGCAGTATTTT

d_gene: -
v_gene: TRBV3-1/TRBV3-2
abundance: -
j_gene: TRBJ1-1
CDR3aa: CASSPKAGVNTEAFF
CDR3nt: TGTGCCAGCAGCCCCAAGGCAGGGGTCAACACTGAAGCTTTCTTT

d_gene: TRBD1
v_gene: TRBV7-9
abundance: -
j_gene: TRBJ1-2
CDR3aa: CASSTGGGATDGYTF
CDR3nt: TGTGCCAGCAGCACAGGGGGCGGGGCGACGGATGGCTACACCTTC

d_gene: -
v_gene: TRBV5-5
abundance: -
j_gene: TRBJ2-7
CDR3aa: CASSVGSGDPSYEQYF
CDR3nt: TGTGCCAGCAGCGTCGGGAGCGGAGACCCTAGCTACGAGCAGTACTTC

d_gene: -
v_gene: TRBV7-3
abundance: -
j_gene: TRBJ2-2
CDR3aa: CASSLYSSDITGELFF
CDR3nt: TGTGCCAGCAGCTTATATTCTAGCGACATAACCGGGGAGCTGTTTTTT

d_gene: -
v_gene: TRBV9
abundance: -
j_gene: TRBJ2-5
CDR3aa: CASSVGGGTRETQYF
CDR3nt: TGTGCCAGCAGCGTAGGAGGGGGAACGCGAGAGACCCAGTACTTC

d_gene: -
v_gene: TRBV11-2
abundance: -
j_gene: TRBJ2-2
CDR3aa: CASSPGLNTGELFF
CDR3nt: TGTGCCAGCAGTCCTGGACTTAACACCGGGGAGCTGTTTTTT

d_gene: -
v_gene: TRBV25-1
abundance: -
j_gene: TRBJ1-5
CDR3aa: CASSDTSSNQPQHF
CDR3nt: TGTGCCAGCAGTGACACGAGTAGCAATCAGCCCCAGCATTTT

d_gene: -
v_gene: TRBV5-6
abundance: -
j_gene: TRBJ1-1
CDR3aa: CASIPSGGLGTEAFF
CDR3nt: TGTGCCAGCATCCCGTCCGGGGGGCTGGGCACTGAAGCTTTCTTT

d_gene: TRBD1
v_gene: TRBV2
abundance: -
j_gene: TRBJ1-5
CDR3aa: CASSDRTGGSQPQHF
CDR3nt: TGTGCCAGCAGTGATAGAACAGGGGGGAGTCAGCCCCAGCATTTT

d_gene: -
v_gene: TRBV3-1/TRBV3-2
abundance: -
j_gene: TRBJ2-5
CDR3aa: CASSGTRGETQYF
CDR3nt: TGTGCCAGCAGCGGGACCAGGGGAGAGACCCAGTACTTC

d_gene: -
v_gene: TRBV3-1/TRBV3-2
abundance: -
j_gene: TRBJ1-2
CDR3aa: CASSTSSTWRGYTF
CDR3nt: TGTGCCAGCAGCACCAGCTCCACATGGAGGGGCTACACCTTC

d_gene: -
v_gene: TRBV21-1
abundance: -
j_gene: TRBJ2-1
CDR3aa: CASSPEWGQGSHEQFF
CDR3nt: -

d_gene: -
v_gene: TRBV5-6
abundance: -
j_gene: TRBJ1-2
CDR3aa: CASSLVGEDGYTF
CDR3nt: TGTGCCAGCAGCTTGGTGGGGGAGGATGGCTACACCTTC

d_gene: TRBD1
v_gene: TRBV5-6
abundance: -
j_gene: TRBJ1-6
CDR3aa: CASSLLGGPYNSPLHF
CDR3nt: TGTGCCAGCAGCTTATTAGGGGGCCCTTATAATTCACCCCTCCACTTT

d_gene: TRBD1
v_gene: TRBV2
abundance: -
j_gene: TRBJ1-5
CDR3aa: CASAPGTGERQPQHF
CDR3nt: TGTGCCAGCGCCCCCGGGACAGGGGAGCGTCAGCCCCAGCATTTT

d_gene: -
v_gene: TRBV10-2
abundance: once
j_gene: TRBJ1-6
CDR3aa: CASSQNIYNSPLHF
CDR3nt: TGCGCCAGCAGCCAAAACATTTATAATTCACCCCTCCACTTT

d_gene: -
v_gene: TRBV30
abundance: -
j_gene: TRBJ1-2
CDR3aa: CACRDRGAFGGYTF
CDR3nt: TGTGCCTGCCGCGACCGGGGGGCATTCGGTGGCTACACCTTC

d_gene: -
v_gene: TRBV19
abundance: -
j_gene: TRBJ2-4
CDR3aa: CASSIFGGDKNIQYF
CDR3nt: TGTGCCAGTAGTATTTTCGGTGGTGACAAAAACATTCAGTACTTC

d_gene: -
v_gene: TRBV7-8
abundance: -
j_gene: TRBJ2-2
CDR3aa: CASSLSQGASGTELFF
CDR3nt: TGTGCCAGCAGCTTATCTCAGGGGGCTAGCGGGACAGAGCTGTTTTTT

d_gene: TRBD2
v_gene: TRBV2
abundance: -
j_gene: TRBJ2-7
CDR3aa: CASRGAGGQLLEQYF
CDR3nt: TGTGCCAGCAGAGGAGCGGGAGGTCAATTATTAGAGCAGTACTTC

d_gene: -
v_gene: TRBV7-2
abundance: -
j_gene: TRBJ1-4
CDR3aa: CASSLEQSNEKLFF
CDR3nt: TGTGCCAGCAGCTTAGAACAGTCTAATGAAAAACTGTTTTTT

d_gene: -
v_gene: TRBV27
abundance: -
j_gene: TRBJ1-2
CDR3aa: CASSPRDMQGGGYTF
CDR3nt: TGTGCCAGCAGTCCCCGGGACATGCAAGGGGGTGGCTACACCTTC

d_gene: -
v_gene: TRBV6-5
abundance: -
j_gene: TRBJ2-1
CDR3aa: CASRRGLAGEQFF
CDR3nt: TGTGCCAGCCGGAGGGGGCTAGCCGGGGAGCAGTTCTTC

d_gene: TRBD1
v_gene: TRBV2
abundance: -
j_gene: TRBJ2-7
CDR3aa: CASREQGTPSYEQYF
CDR3nt: TGTGCCAGCAGGGAACAGGGGACCCCCTCCTACGAGCAGTACTTC